This is a list of T cell receptor beta chains from one sample in a study of T-cell reconstitution after alpha-beta-depleted transplantation in children. TCRdb passed the PCR reads through MiXCR, listing each CDR3 protein once. Among about 830,000 distinct CDR3 sequences listed, 16% were seen once. The sequencing used PBMCs, mostly from graft donor cells, collected 360 days after TCRalphabeta/CD19-depleted stem cell transplant. Receptors were obtained from a male patient younger than 18 who had a stem cell transplant for acute lymphoblastic leukemia, so the T cells may come from the graft donor. The CDR3 runs from the conserved cysteine through the conserved F or W. Each record gives: J gene, clone size, V gene, D gene, CDR3 DNA, CDR3 protein. A D gene is named only where the DNA matches it firmly. For some rows the clone size is stated as once, few or many, or as a class when expanded; others skip it.

>TRBJ2-3|few|TRBV2|TRBD1
TGTGCCAGCACTTTGTACAGGGGGCAGTATTTT
CASTLYRGQYF
>TRBJ2-6|NA|TRBV2|TRBD1
TGTGCCACTCCGACAGGGGGGATCTCTGGGGCCAACGTCCTGACTTTC
CATPTGGISGANVLTF
>TRBJ1-1|few|TRBV7-8|TRBD1
TGTGCCAGCAGCGACTCCTCACGGAGGGGGCAGAGAGAAGCTTTCTTT
CASSDSSRRGQREAFF
>TRBJ2-4|NA|TRBV2|NA
TGTGCCAGCAGTTGGTCAGGGGCCAAAAACATTCAGTACTTC
CASSWSGAKNIQYF
>TRBJ1-1|NA|TRBV15|NA
TGTGCCACCAGCAGAGGGACCCTCTACACTGAAGCTTTCTTT
CATSRGTLYTEAFF
>TRBJ2-4|NA|TRBV6-1|NA
TGTGCCAGCAGTGAAGCTGGGGTTAGGGCCATTCAGTACTTC
CASSEAGVRAIQYF
>TRBJ2-5|NA|TRBV5-1|TRBD2
TGCGCCAGCAGCCCCCACGGCGGCGGGGGGATTCAAGAGACCCAGTACTTC
CASSPHGGGGIQETQYF
>TRBJ2-7|few|TRBV7-3|TRBD1
TGTGCCAGCAGCTTAATGCCCGTGGCAGGGGGCGCCCACGAGCAGTACTTC
CASSLMPVAGGAHEQYF
>TRBJ1-5|NA|TRBV11-2|NA
TGTGCCAGCAGCTTAGAGGTGGGGAACAGTGGGTATCAGCCCCAGCATTTT
CASSLEVGNSGYQPQHF
>TRBJ2-1|NA|TRBV4-1|NA
TGCGCCAGCAGCCAACATCTAGCGACCTCCTACAATGAGCAGTTCTTC
CASSQHLATSYNEQFF
>TRBJ2-1|few|TRBV7-7|TRBD2
TGTGCCAGCAGCACCCCCGGGGGACTAGCGGGAGGGCCTGTCGATGAGCAGTTCTTC
CASSTPGGLAGGPVDEQFF
>TRBJ2-7|few|TRBV12-3/TRBV12-4|NA
TGTGCCAGCAGTTTACGAGCGGTCCACTACGAGCAGTACTTC
CASSLRAVHYEQYF
>TRBJ2-7|few|TRBV20-1|TRBD2
TGCAGTGCTAGGGTAATAGCGGGGGCCCCCTACGAGCAGTACTTC
CSARVIAGAPYEQYF
>TRBJ1-1|few|TRBV4-1|NA
TGCGCCAGCAGCCAATCGTGGGGGATAGACACTGAAGCTTTCTTT
CASSQSWGIDTEAFF
>TRBJ2-6|many|TRBV2|NA
TGTGCCAGTGCAACAGGGACCGGGGCCAACGTCCTGACTTTC
CASATGTGANVLTF
>TRBJ2-7|NA|TRBV5-1|TRBD1
TGCGCCAGCAGCTTGGAGGGGGTCACAGGGGGCTCCTACGAGCAGTACTTC
CASSLEGVTGGSYEQYF
>TRBJ2-1|few|TRBV29-1|TRBD2
TGCAGCGTTACTAGCGGGAGAACCTACAATGAGCAGTTCTTC
CSVTSGRTYNEQFF
>TRBJ2-7|few|TRBV6-2/TRBV6-3|TRBD1
TGTGCCAGCAGTTATGAAAGGACAGGCCTATCCTACGAGCAGTACTTC
CASSYERTGLSYEQYF
>TRBJ1-5|NA|TRBV15|NA
TGTGCCACCAGCAGAGATCCGCTTCAGCCCCAGCATTTT
CATSRDPLQPQHF
>TRBJ1-5|NA|TRBV6-1|TRBD1
TGTGCCAGCTGGGACAGTTGGGGCAATCAGCCCCAGCATTTT
CASWDSWGNQPQHF
>TRBJ2-1|NA|TRBV13|TRBD2
TGTGCCAGCAGCTTAGTAGACGGAGCGGGAGGGTACAATGAGCAGTTCTTC
CASSLVDGAGGYNEQFF
>TRBJ2-5|many|TRBV27|TRBD2
TGTGCCAGCAGTTCCCTAGCGGGAAGAGACCAAGAGACCCAGTACTTC
CASSSLAGRDQETQYF
>TRBJ1-6|few|TRBV5-6|NA
TGTGCCAGCAGCCCCAGGGAGCGGAATTCACCCCTCCACTTT
CASSPRERNSPLHF
>TRBJ2-5|NA|TRBV7-3|NA
TGTGCCAGCAGCCCGGTGGGAGAAGAGACCCAGTACTTC
CASSPVGEETQYF
>TRBJ1-2|NA|TRBV4-2|NA
TGTGCCAGCAGCTCAGACTGGGATAAGGGCTATGGCTACACCTTC
CASSSDWDKGYGYTF
>TRBJ1-1|few|TRBV12-3/TRBV12-4|NA
TGTGCCAGCCGAGGGACCGAGAACACTGAAGCTTTCTTT
CASRGTENTEAFF
>TRBJ1-5|few|TRBV7-2|NA
TGTGCCAGCAGCTTAGCCGCAAGGACGGTCGATCAGCCCCAGCATTTT
CASSLAARTVDQPQHF
>TRBJ1-3|NA|TRBV5-1|NA
TGCGCCAGCAGCGAGACCCCCTCTGGAAACACCATATATTTT
CASSETPSGNTIYF
>TRBJ1-1|NA|TRBV5-1|NA
TGCGCCAGCAGCTTGGAACCGAGCCCGAACACTGAAGCTTTCTTT
CASSLEPSPNTEAFF
>TRBJ2-7|few|TRBV29-1|NA
TGCAGCGGTGGGACGGGTACCCGCGAGCAGTACTTC
CSGGTGTREQYF